Reported below is one T cell receptor beta chain. Those enrolled, adults aged about 18 to 95 years, came from roughly 22 US areas. Participants were placed into cohorts based on the clinical history they reported. Two consecutive negative NP/OP PCR tests, clearance, or resolved symptoms defined Cohort 3 recovery. With 3 bases removed from V and 3 bases from J, the gap between germline ends came to 15 bases. The V gene's germline CDR1 is SEHNR and CDR2 FQNEAQ (reference sequence). There are 16 residues in the CDR3. The sample is drawn from a study of blood T cell repertoires in COVID-19. For the study at large: Some COVID-19 samples were acute and others convalescent; all came from the United States, Italy and Spain.

Clones were sequenced by immunoSEQ multiplex PCR, and TCRdb holds only the in-frame ones, with some missing. The table has over 150,000 clones, 65% to 85% seen once. The sequencing sample was made of PBMCs or T cells enriched from blood (not recorded which). The chain carries TRBV7-9 and TRBJ2-1, with D perhaps TRBD2 (5 bases). The TCR sequence derives from a woman aged 25 to 39 who had recovered from COVID-19. CDR3 nucleotide sequence: TGTGCCAGCAGCTTCCACCGGGATTTAATCTACAATGAGCAGTTCTTC. Amino acids: CASSFHRDLIYNEQFF.